The next 18 T cell receptor beta chains were all read from a single sample in a study of blood T cell repertoires in COVID-19. Produced via immunoSEQ multiplex PCR; TCRdb's table is partial and in-frame only. In the table there are under 200,000 clones, roughly 86% of which are singletons. Sequencing used peripheral blood. The receptors originated from a woman aged 80 or over with COVID-19, enrolled during active disease.

The chain is built from TRBV6-2 or TRBV6-3 and TRBJ2-3; tentative D call: TRBD2 (5 bases). The CDR3 totals 14 residues. The ends were cut back, 4 bases at V and 0 bases at J, with 8 bases in the middle. Germline V gene data show CDR1 as MNHEY and CDR2 as SVGEGT. This chain's CDR3 is CASSSRTSTDTQYF. CDR3 in DNA: TGTGCCAGCAGTTCCCGGACTAGCACAGATACGCAGTATTTT.

The rearrangement links TRBV7-8 to TRBJ1-1; maybe TRBD1 (6 bases). The CDR3 totals 14 residues. Germline CDR1 is SGHVS and CDR2 is FQNEAQ. Trimming left V 7 bases short and J 4 bases short, with 16 bases between. This CDR3 reads CASTPSRGGTEAFF. DNA of the CDR3: TGTGCCAGCACACCCTCTAGGGGGGGCACTGAAGCTTTCTTT.

The chain links TRBV9 to TRBJ1-1; the match to TRBD1 covers 12 bases. CDR1 SGDLS and CDR2 YYNGEE come from the germline V gene. CDR3 length: 16 amino acids. J was trimmed by 5 bases and V by 3 bases; bases with no gene match: 8. The CDR3 DNA reads as TGTGCCAGCAGCGACGGGACAGGGGGCGATAGAACTGAAGCTTTCTTT. It translates to CASSDGTGGDRTEAFF.

The chain employs TRBV4-3 and TRBJ2-7, with 8 bases matching TRBD2. In germline, CDR1 is LGHNA, CDR2 YSLEER. The CDR3 consists of 16 residues. The V and J ends lost 0 bases and 4 bases, in that order; junction bases with no gene match: 8. The DNA for the CDR3 is TGCGCCAGCAGCCAAGATCCTCCGGGACTAGGGTACGAGCAGTACTTC. It encodes CASSQDPPGLGYEQYF.

The V and J genes are TRBV20-1 and TRBJ2-5; 8 bases fit TRBD2. This CDR3 is built from 16 residues. Germline V lookup: CDR1 DFQATT, CDR2 SNEGSKA (reference sequence). J gave up 0 bases and V 3 bases, and 9 bases lay outside the gene matches. The DNA of the CDR3 is TGCAGTGCTAGTTTCCCTAGCGGGTCGTACCAAGAGACCCAGTACTTC. Translated, it gives CSASFPSGSYQETQYF.

The V and J genes are TRBV7-8 and TRBJ2-7; TRBD1 is a possible D gene (5 bases). V lost 1 base to trimming and J lost 2 bases, with 18 bases between them. The CDR3 is 17 amino acids. CDR1 SGHVS and CDR2 FQNEAQ come from the germline V gene. The CDR3 sequence is CASSLGLGQNIPYEQYF. Written as DNA, the CDR3 is TGTGCCAGCAGCTTAGGGTTGGGGCAGAACATCCCCTACGAGCAGTACTTC.

The chain links TRBV4-1 to TRBJ1-2; TRBD1 aligns across 7 bases. From germline, CDR1 is MGHRA and CDR2 YSYEKL. With 0 bases clipped from V and 0 bases from J, the junction kept 4 bases outside the gene matches. The CDR3 totals 16 residues. The CDR3 is CASSQDTGTANYGYTF. The CDR3 nucleotides are TGCGCCAGCAGCCAAGATACGGGGACAGCTAACTATGGCTACACCTTC.

With regard to this clone: This sample includes further DNA sequences coding for the same CDR3. This sequence joins TRBV4-2 and TRBJ2-7, with D tentatively TRBD1 (6 bases). The V gene's germline CDR1 is LGHNA and CDR2 YNFKEQ. Trimming removed 1 base from V and 7 bases from J, with 8 bases in between. This CDR3 is 12 amino acids long. The CDR3 spells CASSQVTGEQYF. CDR3 nucleotide sequence: TGTGCCAGCAGCCAAGTAACAGGGGAGCAGTACTTC.

The rearrangement links TRBV6-1 to TRBJ1-1, with 7 bases that match TRBD1. The length of the CDR3 is 14 residues. Germline loops: CDR1 MNHNS, CDR2 SASEGT. J gave up 5 bases and V 3 bases, and 6 bases lay outside the gene matches. The CDR3 nucleotides are TGTGCCAGCAGTGAGCAACCAGGGGGTACTGAAGCTTTCTTT. As protein: CASSEQPGGTEAFF.

This chain's CDR3 is CASEGREKLFF. For the CDR3, the DNA is TGTGCCAGCGAAGGGAGGGAAAAACTGTTTTTT. The chain recombines TRBV28 with TRBJ1-4; D remains unclear. There are 11 residues in the CDR3. Trimming pared 8 bases from V and 8 bases from J, leaving 9 bases between. The germline gives CDR1 MDHEN, CDR2 SYDVKM.

CDR3 DNA sequence: TGTGCCAGCAGTCTAAACGATCGAGCTAGCGAGCAGTACTTC. The encoded protein is CASSLNDRASEQYF. V gene TRBV28 combines with J gene TRBJ2-7; D call uncertain. The germline V and J ends were trimmed by 5 bases and 6 bases, with 17 bases remaining between them. CDR1 and CDR2 from the germline V gene are MDHEN and SYDVKM. CDR3 length: 14 amino acids.

The rearrangement joins TRBV27 to TRBJ2-7; TRBD1 matches at 9 bases. V lost 3 bases to trimming and J lost 6 bases; unmatched junction nucleotides: 6. This CDR3 contains 14 residues. Germline values: CDR1 MNHEY, CDR2 SMNVEV (reference sequence). In DNA form, the CDR3 reads TGTGCCAGCAGTTTTCGAGACAGGGGGTCCGAGCAGTACTTC. It codes for CASSFRDRGSEQYF.

The chain links TRBV19 to TRBJ2-5, with D maybe TRBD2 (7 bases). This CDR3 contains 16 residues. Germline V gene data show CDR1 as LNHDA and CDR2 as SQIVND (reference sequence). The V end lost 3 bases, the J end lost 3 bases, and 17 bases lay between the germline ends. The DNA of the CDR3 is TGTGCCAGTAGTATGGGGGCTAGCGGAGCTAAAGAGACCCAGTACTTC. Amino acids: CASSMGASGAKETQYF.

This clone was detected a few times. The chain recombines TRBV4-2 with TRBJ2-1; D might be TRBD2 (7 bases). In germline, CDR1 is LGHNA, CDR2 YNFKEQ. The V end lost 4 bases, the J end lost 10 bases, and 23 bases lay between the germline ends. This CDR3 is 16 amino acids long. CDR3 loop: CASSPRAVGGPEEQFF. The CDR3 bases are TGTGCCAGCAGCCCGAGAGCGGTGGGGGGGCCGGAGGAGCAGTTCTTC.

This CDR3 reads CASSVTGVGANGQYF. Written as DNA, the CDR3 is TGTGCCAGCAGTGTGACAGGGGTCGGCGCAAACGGGCAGTACTTC. The rearrangement uses TRBV28 and TRBJ2-7, with TRBD1 matching 8 bases. V was pared by 5 bases and J by 9 bases, with 15 bases of the junction left unmatched. Per the germline V gene, CDR1 is MDHEN and CDR2 is SYDVKM. The CDR3 is made up of 15 amino acids.

The gene calls are TRBV5-5 and TRBJ2-3; 9 bases match TRBD2. The germline CDR1 and CDR2 sequences are SGHKS and YYEKEE (reference sequence). J gave up 4 bases and V 3 bases, and 12 bases lay outside the gene matches. The CDR3 has 17 amino acids. The chain's CDR3 is CASSSFRASGAADTQYF. For the CDR3, the DNA is TGTGCCAGCAGCTCCTTTCGGGCTAGCGGGGCGGCAGATACGCAGTATTTT.

This clone was observed a single time. V gene TRBV28 combines with J gene TRBJ1-4, with a tentative D call TRBD1 (5 bases). The ends were cut back, 3 bases at V and 8 bases at J, with 13 bases in the middle. The length of the CDR3 is 14 residues. CDR1 is MDHEN, CDR2 SYDVKM, per germline. The DNA of the CDR3 is TGTGCCAGCAGTTTCGGGGGAGTTGGAGAAAAACTGTTTTTT. Translation: CASSFGGVGEKLFF.

The gene calls are TRBV27 and TRBJ1-5; 7 nucleotides match TRBD1. CDR1 is MNHEY and CDR2 is SMNVEV in the germline V gene (reference sequence). This CDR3 is 15 amino acids long. Losses at the gene ends were 4 bases for V and 4 bases for J; bases not matched to a gene: 7. The CDR3 DNA reads TGTGCCAGCAGTTCAGCCGGGACAGTAAATCAGCCCCAGCATTTT. Amino acid sequence: CASSSAGTVNQPQHF.